This is a list of T cell receptor beta chains from one sample in a study of early T cells in non-severe SARS-CoV-2 infection. TCRdb reprocessed the 5' RACE reads via MiXCR and lists one record per CDR3 protein. The table has 25,000 to 35,000 distinct CDR3 sequences, 5% to 6.5% seen once; the top ten hold 34%. This specimen was whole blood, taken at baseline. Receptors were obtained from an adult who was a healthcare worker with PCR-confirmed SARS-CoV-2 infection or an uninfected control (not recorded which). CDR3s include the opening cysteine and the closing phenylalanine or tryptophan. Each record gives: V gene, CDR3 protein.

TRBV28 | CASSLDGNQPQHF
TRBV7-2 | CASSRQAMNTEAFF
TRBV10-3 | CAIRGVSNTEAFF
TRBV4-3 | CASSQDYGVEISYEQYF
TRBV25-1 | CASSGMGQGEANYGYTF
TRBV18 | CASSPVGIATNEKLFF
TRBV20-1 | CSATGTDNSPLHF
TRBV12-3/TRBV12-4 | CASSLRDTYEQYF
TRBV9 | CASSVASGAGTYEQYF
TRBV2 | CASTIETQYF
TRBV6-1 | CASSGPSGTDTQYF
TRBV12-3/TRBV12-4 | CASRRASGDGTLYNEQFF
TRBV10-3 | CAISDPPPDTQYF
TRBV5-1 | CASSLGQVNSPLHF
TRBV6-6 | CASSYEGSYNEQFF
TRBV28 | CASSLNRQNQPQHF
TRBV19 | CASRWDFNQPQHF
TRBV9 | CASSVVSGTYNEQFF
TRBV20-1 | CSASGIGYNEQFF
TRBV12-3/TRBV12-4 | CASSFDRDYEQYF
TRBV10-3 | CAISEPGLAGGYEQYF
TRBV20-1 | CSARDGTVGIQFF
TRBV5-1 | CASSLDGSPYEQYF
TRBV5-1 | CASSLGISSYNEQFF
TRBV7-6 | CASSLEEGQPQHF
TRBV3-1 | CASSPGTAANYGYTF
TRBV20-1 | CSARDQGGQGEQYF
TRBV7-2 | CASSVDRGNTGELFF
TRBV20-1 | CSASSTLSNQPQHF
TRBV7-8 | CASSLGGGGAKYNEQFF
TRBV28 | CATLQGDTQYF
TRBV7-9 | CASSAGTGSEKLFF
TRBV11-3 | CASSTQGDTEAFF
TRBV11-2 | CASRVGVEQYF
TRBV30 | CAWITRTGSGDGYTF
TRBV7-3 | CASSLRGRSTDTQYF
TRBV10-3 | CAITLRAEENTGELFF
TRBV27 | CASKGSGRTPDTQYF
TRBV3-1 | CASSQRRGSAFSGEQYF
TRBV7-9 | CASTMGRDYEQYF
TRBV18 | CASSPPSLAGTDTQYF
TRBV6-6 | CASSYPPGREAFF
TRBV12-5 | CASGNGQVGDQPQHF
TRBV9 | CASSPRQGSPLHF
TRBV24-1 | CATSDNSGKVNNEQFF
TRBV7-3 | CASSLGTSDYNEQFF
TRBV21-1 | CASSKREGLAGIDTQYF
TRBV5-1 | CASSLHGRAGGYNEQFF
TRBV5-6 | CASSLARGQIEQYF
TRBV7-3 | CASSPSGTSGRAGETQYF
TRBV10-3 | CAISESLLSSYEQYF
TRBV7-2 | CASSVAGEGEQFF
TRBV11-2 | CASSLGGAPDTQYF
TRBV28 | CASSGRGAGHEKLFF
TRBV15 | CATQINTEAFF
TRBV21-1 | CASSSPWGTDASVLTEAFF